What follows describes a single T cell receptor beta chain. This clonotype showed up many times. Its target antigen remains unknown. No base quality values were provided; no much bigger clone lies one nucleotide off. The CDR3 sequence holds 15 residues, the cysteine and phenylalanine included. Here the CDR3 DNA is all that survives: 45 bases in frame from base 1. Via the germline V gene, CDR1 is MNHNS and CDR2 SASEGT. V was cut back by 0 bases and J by 2 bases, leaving a gap of 8 bases between them. These data originate in a study of T cells in Graves' hyperthyroidism and ophthalmopathy (dated by TCRdb to between 2018 and 2020). Study-wide context: Peripheral blood was sampled at the time of initial diagnosis, prior to any treatment. The 100 or so discovery patients were divided at random into training and test sets in a 7:3 ratio. A discovery cohort of about 95 patients, 43 with Graves' ophthalmopathy and more than 55 with stable Graves' hyperthyroidism, was used to find distinguishing TCR V-J signatures. Thyroid tissue and blood T-cell repertoires from six Graves' hyperthyroidism patients were also compared in the study. TCR Vbeta CDR3 sequencing of some 140 peripheral blood samples (43 ophthalmopathy, 70 to 85 hyperthyroidism and approximately 17 progressor patients) is reported in the paper. Whether ophthalmopathy could be predicted prospectively was tested in an independent validation cohort made up of approximately 19 hyperthyroidism patients plus 17 patients who later progressed to ophthalmopathy. After blood sampling, hyperthyroidism patients were treated with methimazole at a starting dose of 30 mg daily, and ophthalmopathy patients were treated with high-dose intravenous methylprednisolone.

The TCR beta CDR3 regions were amplified from the RNA transcripts. The first round of RT-PCR for the TCR CDR3 was performed with the HTBI primer set and the Qiagen OneStep RT-PCR kit. Libraries were constructed in a second round of multiplex PCR, after which size selection and purification were carried out. Paired-end sequencing of the libraries was performed with 100 bp reads on an Illumina HiSeq2000. In the source study's methods: SOAPnuke was used to process the raw data, with reads discarded if the reads contained adapters or uncalled bases, had a mean Phred below 15, or lacked an exact constant-primer or identifier match. High-quality paired reads were merged using COPE v1.2.5, and each unique nucleotide sequence was defined as a clonotype. MiTCR v1.1 was used to align the clonotypes against IMGT TRBV, TRBD and TRBJ reference segments. The analysis was restricted to V-J combinations with a frequency above 0.0001, which together covered 99.2% of the repertoires. A TCS score was defined as the ratio of F50 (clonal expansion) to E x V (chaos), with BLOSUM62-based TCRdist applied between CDR3 peptides within each V-J. Welch's t-statistics and random forest reduced 500 to 650 V-J features to roughly 13, which were used in a naive Bayes classifier (R e1071). TCRdb took the public reads, trimmed them with fastp at Q25, ran MiXCR for clone calling and kept in-frame beta chains. Entries that share a CDR3 protein sequence are merged under the most common genes and DNA. These V and J calls rely on TCRdb rather than the paper's analysis. The sample table shows about 360,000 distinct CDR3 sequences, and approximately 12% are seen once. Together, the top ten hold about 20% of the sample.

Hyperthyroidism patients were newly diagnosed, with disease duration under 2 months, and aged 18 to 65 years. The study excluded patients with uncontrolled infections, other autoimmune diseases, pregnancy or lactation. Diagnoses were based on clinical symptoms, serum thyroxine and TRAb, thyroid ultrasound and orbital computed tomography. Blood from progressor patients was collected at the time of first diagnosis with hyperthyroidism, before any ophthalmopathy symptoms had appeared. Ficoll-Paque density gradient centrifugation was used to isolate PBMCs from around 10 ml of fresh peripheral blood. Progressor patients were initially diagnosed with Graves' hyperthyroidism and developed ophthalmopathy during follow-up. Total RNA was extracted with Trizol reagent, and quality was checked on an Agilent 2100 Bioanalyzer. Summary of the overall study and its limitations: A 13 V-J signature model separated ophthalmopathy from stable hyperthyroidism, with around 91% sensitivity and approximately 81% specificity in cross-validation and 80%/75% in testing. Most expanded thyroid clonotypes (frequency above 0.001) were also detected in blood, suggesting blood repertoires may reflect thyroid immune responses. Sample size was not statistically predetermined, and blinding of investigators to group allocation was not performed. During validation, the model predicted progression to ophthalmopathy a median of approximately six months ahead of onset, with around 71% sensitivity and less than 85% specificity.

Input material: blood. This TCR was sampled from a man aged 25 to 45 with Graves' hyperthyroidism that later progressed to Graves' ophthalmopathy. The V and J genes are TRBV6-1 and TRBJ1-3; perhaps TRBD1 is the D gene, with 5 bases matching. The DNA reads TGTGCCAGCAGTGAAGCGCGGGGGACTGGAAACACCATATATTTT. The translation is CASSEARGTGNTIYF.